Listed here are 12 T cell receptor beta chains from one sample, sequenced in a study of TIL therapy for anti-PD-1-resistant metastatic lung cancer. The time point was: pre-treatment sample, taken before nivolumab and TIL therapy. Sequencing used immunoSEQ v3. This table comes from immunoSEQ multiplex PCR, and its TCRdb copy is limited to in-frame clones, with some not included. Of 50,000 to 65,000 clones listed, approximately 75% were seen once; the top ten hold less than 3.5%. The sample consisted of blood, taken at baseline. These receptors were collected from a person aged 25-79 years with non-small cell lung cancer.

This clone has just one count. This chain joins TRBV4-3 and TRBJ2-7; the D gene is possibly TRBD1 (5 bases). There are 15 residues in the CDR3. V shed 0 bases and J shed 3 bases, with 12 bases lying between them. CDR1 LGHNA and CDR2 YSLEER come from the germline V gene. CDR3 sequence: CASSQDQTGRYEQYF. CDR3 coding DNA: TGCGCCAGCAGCCAAGACCAAACAGGCCGCTACGAGCAGTACTTC.

This clone showed up just a few times. The junction and the germline gene differ at one end; a read error may be behind it. This sequence joins TRBV12-3 or TRBV12-4 and TRBJ2-7; the D is unclear. CDR3 size: 13 residues. The CDR3 here is CASSLEWQYEQYF. In DNA, the CDR3 is TGTGCCAGCAGCTTAGAATGGCAGTACGAGCAGTACTTC.

As to this clone: This specimen includes other DNA sequences encoding the same CDR3. This sequence joins TRBV18 and TRBJ2-7; D may be TRBD2 (5 bases). Germline-derived CDR1 and CDR2 are KGHSH and LQKENI. The CDR3 is 11 residues long. V was trimmed by 6 bases and J by 4 bases, leaving 7 bases between them. As DNA, the CDR3 is TGTGCCAGCTCCCCGGGGTACGAGCAGTACTTC. It specifies CASSPGYEQYF.

The rearrangement joins TRBV15 to TRBJ2-5; 7 nucleotides line up with TRBD1. The CDR3 totals 17 residues. Germline values: CDR1 LNHNV, CDR2 YYDKDF (reference sequence). The junction had 9 bases not matched to a gene; V was cut back by 2 bases and J by 0 bases. CDR3 region: CATSRFGTAAYQETQYF. CDR3 nucleotides: TGTGCCACCAGCAGATTCGGGACAGCAGCTTACCAAGAGACCCAGTACTTC.

The V call is TRBV4-3, the J call TRBJ1-4; D ambiguous. The CDR3 loop spans 16 amino acids. The germline gives CDR1 LGHNA, CDR2 YSLEER. V shed 2 bases and J shed 5 bases, with 15 bases lying between them. The CDR3 nucleotides are TGCGCCAGCAGCCAACTACCGGGCTACGGGAATGAAAAACTGTTTTTT. Its protein product is CASSQLPGYGNEKLFF.

V usage is TRBV11-3 and J usage is TRBJ2-1; the match to TRBD2 covers 9 bases. V lost 5 bases, J lost 4 bases, and 9 bases stayed unmatched. The CDR3 consists of 16 residues. Germline V gene lookup returns CDR1 SGHNT and CDR2 YENEEA. The CDR3 loop reads CASSPEREEWYNEQFF. As DNA, the CDR3 is TGTGCCAGCAGCCCCGAGCGGGAGGAATGGTACAATGAGCAGTTCTTC.

This chain uses TRBV20-1 with TRBJ1-2; no reliable D call. The CDR3 has 11 residues. Germline V gives CDR1 DFQATT, CDR2 SNEGSKA (reference sequence). Trimming left V 3 bases short and J 5 bases short, with 7 bases between. The CDR3 region has the DNA TGCAGTGCTAGGGGAGGGTATGGCTACACCTTC. Its translation is CSARGGYGYTF.

The chain has TRBV3-1 (or the pseudogene TRBV3-2) and TRBJ2-2, with TRBD1 identical over 12 bases. The CDR3 length is 15 residues. The trim removed 6 bases at V and 5 bases at J, leaving 4 bases unmatched. CDR1 is LGHDT and CDR2 is YNNKEL in the germline V gene (reference sequence). CDR3 region: CASSGDRGPTGELFF. Written as DNA, the CDR3 is TGTGCCAGCAGTGGGGACAGGGGGCCGACCGGGGAGCTGTTTTTT.

This clone occurred a few times. V is TRBV6-5 and J is TRBJ2-3; possibly TRBD1 for D (5 bases). CDR1 and CDR2 from the germline V gene are MNHEY and SVGAGI. The CDR3 is made up of 16 amino acids. Trimming removed 0 bases at V and 3 bases at J, with 13 bases between. The CDR3 spells CASSYSNYYRTDTQYF. The DNA of the CDR3 is TGTGCCAGCAGTTACTCAAATTACTACAGGACAGATACGCAGTATTTT.

The rearrangement joins TRBV9 to TRBJ2-7; tentatively, D is TRBD2 (6 bases). The CDR3 length is 14 residues. CDR1 is SGDLS and CDR2 is YYNGEE in the germline V gene. Deletions cut 0 bases from V and 5 bases from J, with 12 bases between. The CDR3 loop is CASSVGLGSDEQYF. The CDR3, as DNA: TGTGCCAGCAGCGTAGGCCTCGGGAGCGACGAGCAGTACTTC.

The V and J genes are TRBV6-2 or TRBV6-3 and TRBJ2-7; D is perhaps TRBD2 (5 bases). Per germline, CDR1 MNHEY and CDR2 SVGEGT. The CDR3 spans 13 residues. V lost 2 bases, J lost 2 bases, and 7 bases lay in between. CDR3 amino acids: CASSYGSPYEQYF. The CDR3 region has the DNA TGTGCCAGCAGTTACGGGAGCCCCTACGAGCAGTACTTC.

The chain carries TRBV5-5 and TRBJ1-1; no definite D call. The CDR3 length is 14 residues. Deletions cut 0 bases from V and 1 base from J, with 7 bases between. Germline lookup yields CDR1 SGHKS and CDR2 YYEKEE (reference sequence). CDR3 DNA sequence: TGTGCCAGCAGCTTGGGCGCACCGAACACTGAAGCTTTCTTT. The encoded protein is CASSLGAPNTEAFF.